The TCR beta chain described here comes from a study of OX40 agonist ivuxolimab in advanced cancers. Across the whole study: Dose-escalation subjects each had hepatocellular carcinoma, melanoma, renal cell or head and neck cancer.

This CDR3 region has 16 residues. The germline V gene encodes CDR1 LNHDA and CDR2 SQIVND (reference sequence). Trimming stripped 5 bases from V and 2 bases from J, with 16 bases between. Study-wide points: In general, CD8+ T cells held more expanded clones than CD4+ did, on average.

Using immunoSEQ multiplex PCR, the repertoire was profiled, and TCRdb retains in-frame clones only, with some absent. The sample carries under 85,000 clones, around 93% recorded once. To note about this clone: Its matching antigen is unknown.

The TCR was taken from an adult with an advanced solid tumor such as melanoma, head and neck, liver or kidney cancer. Sample: CD4+ or CD8+ T cells sorted from blood, taken in a trial of the OX40 agonist ivuxolimab. The V and J genes are TRBV19 and TRBJ1-5; D may be TRBD1 (5 bases). CDR3 coding DNA: TGTGCCAGTAGTCCCGGCAGGGCCCCAGGCAATCAGCCCCAGCATTTT. It translates to CASSPGRAPGNQPQHF.